This T cell receptor (beta chain) was documented in a study of cytomegalovirus exposure and HLA in healthy donors. Germline-derived CDR1 and CDR2 are SEHNR and FQNEAQ (reference sequence). V gave up 5 bases and J gave up 0 bases; unmatched junction bases: 7. This CDR3 has 16 residues. Vbeta (60) and Jbeta (13) primers were used in the PCR. Using immunoSEQ multiplex PCR, the repertoire was profiled, and TCRdb retains in-frame clones only, with some absent. The sample lists roughly 98,000 clones, about 80% occurring once. The origin of this receptor is a man between 18 and 35 years old in good health and CMV-seropositive. This sequence joins TRBV7-9 and TRBJ2-7; 10 positions agree with TRBD2. Sample: PBMCs. The CDR3, as DNA: TGTGCCAGCAGCCCCCCCACTAGCGGGGACTCCTACGAGCAGTACTTC. Residues: CASSPPTSGDSYEQYF.